The next 18 T cell receptor beta chains were all read from a single sample in a study of cytomegalovirus exposure and HLA in healthy donors. A multiplex PCR was run with 60 Vbeta primers and 13 Jbeta primers. Libraries were prepared by immunoSEQ multiplex PCR; TCRdb keeps only in-frame clonotypes and omits some of them. The table lists more than 85,000 clones, approximately 86% of them singletons. The source material was PBMCs. These receptors were taken from a middle-aged man in good health and CMV-seronegative.

The V gene is TRBV4-1, the J gene TRBJ2-1, with 10 bases matching TRBD1. V was pared by 2 bases and J by 5 bases, with 3 bases of the junction left unmatched. CDR3 length: 15 residues. Germline V gives CDR1 MGHRA, CDR2 YSYEKL. The CDR3 protein is CASSQPGQGHNEQFF. The CDR3 region has the DNA TGCGCCAGCAGCCAACCGGGACAGGGGCACAATGAGCAGTTCTTC.

V and J are TRBV5-1 and TRBJ2-5; D not certain. The CDR3 has 15 residues. The germline V gene encodes CDR1 SGHRS and CDR2 YFSETQ. V dropped 0 bases and J dropped 4 bases, with 13 bases sitting between them. CDR3 nucleotides: TGCGCCAGCAGCTTGGCAGGCTCTTTGGGAGAGACCCAGTACTTC. It translates to CASSLAGSLGETQYF.

This chain uses TRBV4-2 with TRBJ2-5; the D gene is possibly TRBD1 (6 bases). The DNA end is a closer match to TRBJ2-7, so the J assignment may be wrong. The CDR3 has 15 residues. CDR1 and CDR2 (germline): LGHNA, YNFKEQ. The CDR3 bases are TGTGCCAGCAGCCAATTTTGGGGGCCCACCTACGAGCAGTACTTC. Translation: CASSQFWGPTYEQYF.

This sequence joins TRBV9 and TRBJ2-1; 14 nucleotides line up with TRBD2. The J segment lost 5 bases and the V segment lost 4 bases, leaving 8 bases of the junction unmatched. CDR1 is SGDLS and CDR2 is YYNGEE in the germline V gene. This CDR3 is built from 17 residues. This chain's CDR3 is CASSLRTSGGHHNEQFF. The DNA for the CDR3 is TGTGCCAGCAGCCTCCGGACTAGCGGGGGGCACCACAATGAGCAGTTCTTC. Based on the CDR3 plus reference TRBV9 and TRBJ2-1, the full variable domain is DSGVTQTPKHLITATGQRVTLRCSPRSGDLSVYWYQQSLDQGLQFLIQYYNGEERAKGNILERFSAQQFPDLHSELNLSSLELGDSALYFCASSLRTSGGHHNEQFFGPGTRLTVL.

The V call is TRBV15, the J call TRBJ1-4; D is perhaps TRBD1 (5 bases). The CDR3 runs 16 residues. Germline lookup yields CDR1 LNHNV and CDR2 YYDKDF (reference sequence). V lost 0 bases to trimming and J lost 6 bases, with 14 bases between them. Written as DNA, the CDR3 is TGTGCCACCAGCAGAGATCGGCCGCAGGGCCATGAAAAACTGTTTTTT. This codes for CATSRDRPQGHEKLFF.

The chain has TRBV18 and TRBJ2-3, with TRBD1 matching 9 bases. Germline V gene data show CDR1 as KGHSH and CDR2 as LQKENI. This CDR3 is built from 15 residues. V dropped 8 bases and J dropped 4; count of bases not matched to a gene: 10. CDR3 sequence (DNA): TGTGCCAGCCGGATGGGGACAGGGTCCTCAGATACGCAGTATTTT. This sequence encodes CASRMGTGSSDTQYF.

This clone was recorded once. The rearrangement uses TRBV18 and TRBJ1-1; 8 nucleotides match TRBD1. Germline loops: CDR1 KGHSH, CDR2 LQKENI. V lost 5 bases, J lost 1 base, and 6 bases stayed unmatched. The CDR3 consists of 15 residues. The CDR3 nucleotides read TGTGCCAGCTCAAGCTTCGGGACAGGGAACACTGAAGCTTTCTTT. Translated: CASSSFGTGNTEAFF.

The CDR3 spells CASRGGKNSNQPQHF. DNA of the CDR3: TGTGCCAGCCGGGGGGGGAAAAATAGCAATCAGCCCCAGCATTTT. The rearrangement uses TRBV7-2 and TRBJ1-5, with D maybe TRBD1 (5 bases). This CDR3 has 15 amino acids. V lost 8 bases and J 0 bases, leaving 14 bases between the germline ends. Germline CDR1 and CDR2: SGHTA and FQGNSA.

The V gene is TRBV7-8, the J gene TRBJ1-2; possibly TRBD1 for D (6 bases). V was trimmed by 0 bases and J by 8 bases, leaving 13 bases between them. Per germline, CDR1 SGHVS and CDR2 FQNEAQ. The CDR3 covers 14 residues. The CDR3 DNA follows: TGTGCCAGCAGCTTAGCGTCTCACAGGGAAGGCTACACCTTC. Translation: CASSLASHREGYTF. Full variable domain (outside the CDR3, taken from reference TRBV7-8 and TRBJ1-2): GAGVSQSPRYKVAKRGQDVALRCDPISGHVSLFWYQQALGQGPEFLTYFQNEAQLDKSGLPSDRFFAERPEGSVSTLKIQRTQQEDSAVYLCASSLASHREGYTFGSGTRLTVV.

This chain links TRBV7-2 with TRBJ1-2, with D possibly being TRBD1 (5 bases). This CDR3 is built from 14 residues. The germline V gene has CDR1 SGHTA and CDR2 FQGNSA. V lost 5 bases and J 3 bases, leaving 13 bases between the germline ends. CDR3 sequence (DNA): TGTGCCAGCAGCGTAACCAGGGTCGACTATGGCTACACCTTC. This gives the protein CASSVTRVDYGYTF.

This chain joins TRBV2 and TRBJ2-4, with 7 bases that match TRBD2. Trimming at V came to 6 bases and at J to 0 bases, leaving 2 bases not matched to a gene. The germline V gene has CDR1 SNHLY and CDR2 FYNNEI. The CDR3 runs 14 residues. The CDR3 protein is CASSGGIAKNIQYF. The CDR3 nucleotides are TGTGCCAGCAGCGGGGGGATAGCCAAAAACATTCAGTACTTC.

This chain connects TRBV9 to TRBJ1-2; D may be TRBD1 (6 bases). Germline V gives CDR1 SGDLS, CDR2 YYNGEE. V was clipped by 3 bases and J by 6 bases, with 15 bases between them. CDR3 length: 14 residues. DNA of the CDR3: TGTGCCAGCAGCGGCGGGGGGACACTTAATGGCTACACCTTC. Its protein product is CASSGGGTLNGYTF. Full variable domain (outside the CDR3, taken from reference TRBV9 and TRBJ1-2): DSGVTQTPKHLITATGQRVTLRCSPRSGDLSVYWYQQSLDQGLQFLIQYYNGEERAKGNILERFSAQQFPDLHSELNLSSLELGDSALYFCASSGGGTLNGYTFGSGTRLTVV.

CDR3 nucleotide sequence: TGTGCCAGCAGTCTCCGGGGGGAAAGCGTCAATCAGCCCCAGCATTTT. This codes for CASSLRGESVNQPQHF. This chain connects TRBV27 to TRBJ1-5, with a possible D match to TRBD1 (5 bases). V was shortened by 5 bases and J by 3 bases, with 17 bases between the two germline ends. The CDR3 has 16 amino acids. The germline CDR1 and CDR2 sequences are MNHEY and SMNVEV (reference sequence).

This chain joins TRBV19 and TRBJ2-3; D uncertain. From germline, CDR1 is LNHDA and CDR2 SQIVND (reference sequence). Trimming pared 1 base from V and 1 base from J, leaving 12 bases between. This CDR3 comprises 16 residues. This CDR3 is CASSIAFEARTDTQYF. Written as DNA, the CDR3 is TGTGCCAGTAGTATAGCCTTCGAGGCCCGCACAGATACGCAGTATTTT.

This clone was counted a single time. The chain couples TRBV7-9 to TRBJ2-5; 10 bases fit TRBD2. V dropped 6 bases and J dropped 2; count of bases not matched to a gene: 9. Germline-derived CDR1 and CDR2 are SEHNR and FQNEAQ (reference sequence). The CDR3 covers 16 residues. The chain's CDR3 is CASRGTSGDIQETQYF. DNA of the CDR3: TGTGCCAGCAGAGGTACTAGCGGGGATATACAAGAGACCCAGTACTTC.

The rearrangement links TRBV5-1 to TRBJ2-7, with D tentatively TRBD1 (5 bases). The V gene lost 4 bases and the J gene lost 7 bases, with 12 bases spanning the gap. CDR1 SGHRS and CDR2 YFSETQ come from the germline V gene. The CDR3 runs to 12 residues. The CDR3 nucleotides read TGCGCCAGCAGCATCCCTCGACAGGAGCAGTACTTC. The encoded protein is CASSIPRQEQYF.

The rearrangement links TRBV6-5 to TRBJ1-2; no clear D. The CDR3 loop spans 12 amino acids. V gave up 4 bases and J gave up 4 bases, with 7 bases separating them. Germline CDR1 reads MNHEY; CDR2 reads SVGAGI. In DNA, the CDR3 is TGTGCCAGCAGTTCCCCCGTCTATGGCTACACCTTC. This encodes CASSSPVYGYTF.

The chain uses TRBV11-2 and TRBJ1-3; D is uncertain. CDR3 size: 13 residues. CDR1 and CDR2 (germline): SGHAT, FQNNGV. V dropped 5 bases and J dropped 7 bases, with 12 bases sitting between them. Here the CDR3 DNA reads TGTGCCAGCAGCCCGGGGTCCGGCAACACCATATATTTT. It is translated as CASSPGSGNTIYF.